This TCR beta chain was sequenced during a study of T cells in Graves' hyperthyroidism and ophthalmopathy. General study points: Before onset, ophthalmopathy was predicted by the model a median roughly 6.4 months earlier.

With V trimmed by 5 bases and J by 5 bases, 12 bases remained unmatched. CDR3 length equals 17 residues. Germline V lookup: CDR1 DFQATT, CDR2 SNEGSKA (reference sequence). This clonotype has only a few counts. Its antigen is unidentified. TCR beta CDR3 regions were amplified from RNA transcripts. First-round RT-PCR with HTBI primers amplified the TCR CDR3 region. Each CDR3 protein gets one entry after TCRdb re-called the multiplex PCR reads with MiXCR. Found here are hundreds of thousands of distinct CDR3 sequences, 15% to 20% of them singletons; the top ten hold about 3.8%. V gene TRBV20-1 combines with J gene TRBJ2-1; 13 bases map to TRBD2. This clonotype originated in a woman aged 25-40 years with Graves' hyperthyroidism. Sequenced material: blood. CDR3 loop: CSAYDIRGTSGNNEQFF. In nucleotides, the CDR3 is TGCAGTGCTTATGATATCCGAGGGACTAGCGGGAACAATGAGCAGTTCTTC.